This T cell receptor (beta chain) was identified during a study of blood T cell repertoires in COVID-19. This clone was counted a few times. With V trimmed by 5 bases and J by 3 bases, 9 bases remained unmatched. Per the germline V gene, CDR1 is SEHNR and CDR2 is FQNEAQ (reference sequence). The CDR3 has 15 amino acids. In terms of age and location, participants ranged from roughly 18 to 95 years and lived in 24 US areas. TCRdb's table, derived via immunoSEQ multiplex PCR, lists solely in-frame clones and lacks some. The data show under 200,000 clones, approximately 90% seen once. The source is a woman in her thirties or forties in a cohort exposed to, infected with or recovered from COVID-19 (not recorded which). The chain carries TRBV7-9 and TRBJ1-1; 7 nucleotides agree with TRBD1. Sequenced input: PBMCs or T cells enriched from blood (not recorded which). The CDR3 region is CASSPRTGGYTEAFF. DNA for the CDR3: TGTGCCAGCAGCCCCCGGACAGGTGGTTACACTGAAGCTTTCTTT.